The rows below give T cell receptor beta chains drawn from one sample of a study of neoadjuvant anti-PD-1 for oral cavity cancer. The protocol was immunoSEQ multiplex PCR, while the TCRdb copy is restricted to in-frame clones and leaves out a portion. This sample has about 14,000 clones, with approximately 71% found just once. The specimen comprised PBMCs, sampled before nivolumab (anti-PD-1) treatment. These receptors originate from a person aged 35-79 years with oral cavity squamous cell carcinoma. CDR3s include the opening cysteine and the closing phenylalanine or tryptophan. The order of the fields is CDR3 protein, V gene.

cdr3_aa: CASSLENSGELFF
v_call: TRBV11-2

cdr3_aa: CASGTGIGDYEQYF
v_call: TRBV19

cdr3_aa: CASSLTTNPDTQYF
v_call: TRBV7-9

cdr3_aa: CASYAVGELFF
v_call: TRBV6-1

cdr3_aa: CAWIRQSGNTIYF
v_call: TRBV30

cdr3_aa: CASSIAYAGEQFF
v_call: TRBV19

cdr3_aa: CASSLGLSSGELFF
v_call: TRBV11-2

cdr3_aa: CASSHKGSMNTEAFF
v_call: TRBV7-9

cdr3_aa: CASALRGAFGTDTQYF
v_call: TRBV19

cdr3_aa: CASSLQEYSNQPQHF
v_call: TRBV6-1